The clone carrying this TCR beta chain showed up many times. Its cognate antigen is unknown. TCRdb called the 5' RACE reads again in MiXCR, with one record for every CDR3 protein. The table includes approximately 620,000 distinct CDR3 sequences, roughly 8% detected once. This entry belongs to a study of identical twins. Study results and limitations: These conclusions were based on statistical analysis (cross-sectional, not following the same donors). The presence of invariant MAIT and iNKT cells could partly confound analyses of zero-insertion sequences.

Another study also made use of these data, one on yellow fever vaccine responses in identical twins.

The sample was PBMCs. This receptor was identified in a woman aged 18-35 years in good health.

This CDR3 is CSASKGQGYEQYF. CDR3 nucleotides: TGCAGTGCTAGTAAGGGTCAGGGCTACGAGCAGTACTTC. The V and J genes are TRBV20-1 and TRBJ2-7; D possibly corresponds to TRBD1 (5 bases). CDR1 is DFQATT and CDR2 is SNEGSKA in the germline V gene (reference sequence). The CDR3 length is 13 residues. V was shortened by 3 bases and J by 3 bases, with 12 bases between the two germline ends.